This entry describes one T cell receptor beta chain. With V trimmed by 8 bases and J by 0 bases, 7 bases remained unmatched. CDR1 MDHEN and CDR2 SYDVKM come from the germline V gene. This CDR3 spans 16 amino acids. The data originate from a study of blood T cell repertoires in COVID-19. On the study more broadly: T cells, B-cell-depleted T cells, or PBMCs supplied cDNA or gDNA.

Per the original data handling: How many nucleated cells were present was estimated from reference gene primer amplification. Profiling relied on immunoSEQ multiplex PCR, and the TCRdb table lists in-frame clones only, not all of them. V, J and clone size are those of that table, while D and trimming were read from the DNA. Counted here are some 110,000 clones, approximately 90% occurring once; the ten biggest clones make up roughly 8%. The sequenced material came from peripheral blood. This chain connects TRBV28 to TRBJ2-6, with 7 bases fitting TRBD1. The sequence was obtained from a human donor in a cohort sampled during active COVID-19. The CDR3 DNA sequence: TGTGCCAGCGTCCCTGACAGGGACTCTGGGGCCAACGTCCTGACTTTC. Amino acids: CASVPDRDSGANVLTF.